Below are 22 T cell receptor beta chains sequenced from a single sample in a study of T cell responses to AZD1222 COVID-19 vaccine. Sequencing was performed with immunoSEQ multiplex PCR; in TCRdb, only in-frame clones are kept and a portion is missing. The table includes under 150,000 clones, just over 90% detected once. Sequencing was performed on peripheral blood, taken on day 0 of AZD1222 vaccination. Receptors were obtained from an adult in good health.

The chain has TRBV19 and TRBJ2-3; 11 bases align to TRBD1. Trimming took 4 bases from V and 0 from J; bases not matched to a gene: 9. The length of the CDR3 is 18 residues. CDR1 is LNHDA and CDR2 is SQIVND in the germline V gene (reference sequence). CDR3 loop: CASSTWDRGLSSTDTQYF. Written as DNA, the CDR3 is TGTGCCAGTAGTACGTGGGACAGGGGGTTATCTAGCACAGATACGCAGTATTTT.

The gene calls are TRBV13 and TRBJ1-2, with 9 nucleotides matching TRBD1. From germline, CDR1 is PRHDT and CDR2 FYEKMQ (reference sequence). The CDR3 consists of 16 residues. With 0 bases clipped from V and 3 bases from J, the junction kept 5 bases outside the gene matches. The DNA of the CDR3 is TGTGCCAGCAGCTTAGGCCTGGGACAGGGAGACTATGGCTACACCTTC. Protein product: CASSLGLGQGDYGYTF. Drawing the rest from reference TRBV13 and TRBJ1-2, the complete variable domain is AAGVIQSPRHLIKEKRETATLKCYPIPRHDTVYWYQQGPGQDPQFLISFYEKMQSDKGSIPDRFSAQQFSDYHSELNMSSLELGDSALYFCASSLGLGQGDYGYTFGSGTRLTVV.

The genes are TRBV7-2 and TRBJ1-6; unclear D gene. Trimming left V 5 bases short and J 13 bases short, with 18 bases between. The length of the CDR3 is 14 residues. Germline V gives CDR1 SGHTA, CDR2 FQGNSA. CDR3 protein: CASSIFDVGRPLHF. The CDR3 nucleotides are TGTGCCAGCAGCATCTTCGACGTAGGCCGCCCCCTCCACTTT.

This sequence joins TRBV10-3 and TRBJ1-1, with a tentative D call TRBD1 (5 bases). Germline CDR1 and CDR2: ENHRY and SYGVKD. This CDR3 spans 13 amino acids. Trimming shortened V by 3 bases and J by 5 bases, and 10 bases separated the two germline ends. The CDR3 loop is CAISERGGTEAFF. The CDR3 DNA is TGTGCCATCAGTGAACGGGGGGGGACTGAAGCTTTCTTT.

In the case of this clone: In the same sample, other DNA sequences code for this CDR3. The J gene is TRBJ1-1, the V gene TRBV4-3; D is uncertain. The V end lost 0 bases, the J end lost 2 bases, and 4 bases lay between the germline ends. Germline loops: CDR1 LGHNA, CDR2 YSLEER. The CDR3 is made up of 13 amino acids. CDR3 amino acids: CASSQDRNTEAFF. In nucleotides, the CDR3 is TGCGCCAGCAGCCAAGACCGTAACACTGAAGCTTTCTTT.

The gene calls are TRBV23-1 and TRBJ2-1; TRBD1 aligns across 8 bases. TRBV23-1 is an ORF; its function is uncertain. Unmatched junction bases numbered 7, after V lost 7 bases and J lost 8 bases. CDR3 length: 13 residues. CDR3: CASTRTGIHEQFF. DNA for the CDR3: TGCGCCAGCACCCGGACAGGGATCCATGAGCAGTTCTTC.

This sequence joins TRBV5-4 and TRBJ2-2; D gene uncertain. V lost 4 bases and J 7 bases, leaving 8 bases between the germline ends. The CDR3 extends over 12 amino acids. Germline values: CDR1 SGHNT, CDR2 YYREEE (reference sequence). DNA of the CDR3: TGTGCCAGCAGCCCTCCGAGCGGGGAGCTGTTTTTT. This translates into CASSPPSGELFF.

The chain carries TRBV6-5 and TRBJ2-2; maybe TRBD1 (6 bases). The germline V gene has CDR1 MNHEY and CDR2 SVGAGI. V was shortened by 5 bases and J by 5 bases, with 15 bases between the two germline ends. This CDR3 has 15 amino acids. The CDR3 coding sequence is TGTGCCAGCAGTAGCTCCAGGGGTCGGACCGGGGAGCTGTTTTTT. Its protein product is CASSSSRGRTGELFF.

The rearrangement links TRBV5-6 to TRBJ1-3; 11 bases match TRBD1. CDR3 size: 15 residues. Germline lookup yields CDR1 SGHDT and CDR2 YYEEEE. With V trimmed by 4 bases and J by 7 bases, 7 bases remained unmatched. The DNA of the CDR3 is TGTGCCAGCAGCAGGACAGGGGGCGCGGAGAACACCATATATTTT. Its protein product is CASSRTGGAENTIYF.

V gene TRBV19 combines with J gene TRBJ1-2; D gene unclear. The ends were cut back, 2 bases at V and 4 bases at J, with 11 bases in the middle. Germline V gives CDR1 LNHDA, CDR2 SQIVND (reference sequence). The CDR3 runs 14 residues. CDR3 sequence (DNA): TGTGCCAGTAGTATAACCGGGTCCGGCTATGGCTACACCTTC. Its translation is CASSITGSGYGYTF. Together with reference TRBV19 and TRBJ1-2, the CDR3 gives the full variable domain: DGGITQSPKYLFRKEGQNVTLSCEQNLNHDAMYWYRQDPGQGLRLIYYSQIVNDFQKGDIAEGYSVSREKKESFPLTVTSAQKNPTAFYLCASSITGSGYGYTFGSGTRLTVV.

This clone was picked up one time. The CDR3 sequence: CASSSPGGRTEAFF. CDR3 bases: TGTGCCAGCAGCTCACCAGGGGGGCGGACTGAAGCTTTCTTT. The rearrangement joins TRBV5-4 to TRBJ1-1; 7 positions match TRBD1. With V trimmed by 3 bases and J by 5 bases, 7 bases remained unmatched. CDR3 length equals 14 residues. CDR1 is SGHNT, CDR2 YYREEE, per germline (reference sequence). Drawing the rest from reference TRBV5-4 and TRBJ1-1, the complete variable domain is ETGVTQSPTHLIKTRGQQVTLRCSSQSGHNTVSWYQQALGQGPQFIFQYYREEENGRGNFPPRFSGLQFPNYSSELNVNALELDDSALYLCASSSPGGRTEAFFGQGTRLTVV.

The chain is built from TRBV9 and TRBJ1-2; TRBD1 aligns across 7 bases. V lost 4 bases and J lost 4; bases outside the gene matches: 7. The V gene's germline CDR1 is SGDLS and CDR2 YYNGEE. This CDR3 contains 14 residues. In nucleotides, the CDR3 is TGTGCCAGCAGCACCAGGGACAGCTTCTATGGCTACACCTTC. Encoded protein: CASSTRDSFYGYTF. The whole variable domain, remainder taken from reference TRBV9 and TRBJ1-2, is DSGVTQTPKHLITATGQRVTLRCSPRSGDLSVYWYQQSLDQGLQFLIQYYNGEERAKGNILERFSAQQFPDLHSELNLSSLELGDSALYFCASSTRDSFYGYTFGSGTRLTVV.

This chain joins TRBV7-2 and TRBJ2-5; tentative D call: TRBD1 (5 bases). Germline V gives CDR1 SGHTA, CDR2 FQGNSA. Trimming took 5 bases from V and 1 from J, leaving 11 bases between them. CDR3 length: 14 amino acids. The CDR3 loop is CASSQGHVQETQYF. CDR3 nucleotide sequence: TGTGCCAGCAGCCAAGGACACGTCCAAGAGACCCAGTACTTC.

This chain uses TRBV5-1 with TRBJ2-7, with 7 positions matching TRBD2. The germline V gene encodes CDR1 SGHRS and CDR2 YFSETQ. The CDR3 has 18 amino acids. V gave up 0 bases and J gave up 0 bases; unmatched junction bases: 12. Here the CDR3 DNA reads TGCGCCAGCAGCTTGGGAAGGGCCCAAGGCGGGAGCTCCTACGAGCAGTACTTC. Its protein is CASSLGRAQGGSSYEQYF.

The chain combines TRBV12-3 or TRBV12-4 with TRBJ2-1; D perhaps matches TRBD1 (6 bases). V was clipped by 6 bases and J by 10 bases, with 10 bases between them. This CDR3 spans 11 amino acids. CDR3 sequence reads: CASRSGTEQFF. The CDR3 DNA reads TGTGCCAGCAGATCCGGGACAGAGCAGTTCTTC.

This chain links TRBV2 with TRBJ1-6; tentatively, D is TRBD1 (6 bases). The CDR3 covers 14 residues. The germline V gene encodes CDR1 SNHLY and CDR2 FYNNEI. Trimming pared 4 bases from V and 6 bases from J, leaving 10 bases between. The CDR3 loop reads CASSADSINSPLHF. In DNA form, the CDR3 reads TGTGCCAGCAGTGCGGACAGTATTAATTCACCCCTCCACTTT.

The genes are TRBV30 and TRBJ2-2, with 8 bases lining up with TRBD1. This CDR3 is built from 14 residues. The ends lost 4 bases at V and 7 bases at J; junction bases unmatched: 8. The germline gives CDR1 GTSNPN, CDR2 SVGIG (reference sequence). The CDR3 region has the DNA TGTGCCTGGACCCGACAGGGGTCCTTCGGGGAGCTGTTTTTT. Encoded protein: CAWTRQGSFGELFF. The full variable domain, its missing parts supplied by reference TRBV30 and TRBJ2-2, is SQTIHQWPATLVQPVGSPLSLECTVEGTSNPNLYWYRQAAGRGLQLLFYSVGIGQISSEVPQNLSASRPQDRQFILSSKKLLLSDSGFYLCAWTRQGSFGELFFGEGSRLTVL.

The CDR3 bases are TGTGCCAGCAGCAAAACCCTTAGGGGGCGTGAAGATACGCAGTATTTT. This translates into CASSKTLRGREDTQYF. The chain employs TRBV21-1 and TRBJ2-3; the DNA was not compared with TRBD1, the D call given in the table. TRBV21-1 is a listed pseudogene. The CDR3 has 16 amino acids.

The J gene is TRBJ2-7, the V gene TRBV12-3 or TRBV12-4, with 7 bases lining up with TRBD2. V shed 6 bases and J 9 bases; nucleotides not matched to a gene: 8. This CDR3 comprises 12 residues. The CDR3 loop is CASRFGTTPQYF. DNA for the CDR3: TGTGCCAGCAGATTTGGGACTACTCCGCAGTACTTC.

V usage is TRBV10-3 and J usage is TRBJ2-1, with D possibly being TRBD1 or TRBD2 (7 bases each). The germline V gene has CDR1 ENHRY and CDR2 SYGVKD. The V gene lost 0 bases and the J gene lost 9 bases, with 18 bases spanning the gap. The CDR3 runs 16 residues. The CDR3 region is CAISESTWGGGLEQFF. The CDR3 DNA reads as TGTGCCATCAGTGAGTCTACCTGGGGAGGGGGCCTTGAGCAGTTCTTC.

The rearrangement uses TRBV5-4 and TRBJ2-1; D tentatively fits TRBD1 or TRBD2 (5 bases each). Trimming stripped 0 bases from V and 4 bases from J, with 11 bases between. The germline V gene has CDR1 SGHNT and CDR2 YYREEE (reference sequence). CDR3 length equals 15 residues. In DNA, the CDR3 is TGTGCCAGCAGCTTGGGGGCAGGGAGATACAATGAGCAGTTCTTC. It yields the protein CASSLGAGRYNEQFF.

J is TRBJ2-5 and V is TRBV6-5, with D perhaps TRBD1 (6 bases). V was trimmed by 2 bases and J by 3 bases, leaving 13 bases between them. Per the germline V gene, CDR1 is MNHEY and CDR2 is SVGAGI. The CDR3 runs 15 residues. The DNA for the CDR3 is TGTGCCAGCAGTTACCGCCGGGCAGGGGAAGAGACCCAGTACTTC. This translates into CASSYRRAGEETQYF.